This record covers a single T cell receptor (beta chain). The length of the CDR3 is 14 residues. V gave up 5 bases and J gave up 0 bases, with 10 bases separating them. CDR1 is MNHEY, CDR2 SMNVEV, per germline (reference sequence). Template-switching 5'RACE yielded the TCR cDNA; a universal primer site and UMIs were added in the process. TCRdb ran MiXCR on the 5' RACE reads and lists one entry per CDR3 protein. This table has about 170,000 distinct CDR3 sequences, approximately 9.9% appearing once. This sample was taken from a study of T cells after yellow fever vaccination. This material consisted of CD8+ T cells sorted from PBMCs, taken 15 days after the yellow fever booster vaccination. J is TRBJ1-1 and V is TRBV27, with D hard to call. The receptor's source is a man aged 18 to 35 who received the YFV17D yellow fever vaccine. Here the CDR3 DNA reads TGTGCCAGCAGTCCCGGCTTAATGAACACTGAAGCTTTCTTT. Protein product: CASSPGLMNTEAFF.